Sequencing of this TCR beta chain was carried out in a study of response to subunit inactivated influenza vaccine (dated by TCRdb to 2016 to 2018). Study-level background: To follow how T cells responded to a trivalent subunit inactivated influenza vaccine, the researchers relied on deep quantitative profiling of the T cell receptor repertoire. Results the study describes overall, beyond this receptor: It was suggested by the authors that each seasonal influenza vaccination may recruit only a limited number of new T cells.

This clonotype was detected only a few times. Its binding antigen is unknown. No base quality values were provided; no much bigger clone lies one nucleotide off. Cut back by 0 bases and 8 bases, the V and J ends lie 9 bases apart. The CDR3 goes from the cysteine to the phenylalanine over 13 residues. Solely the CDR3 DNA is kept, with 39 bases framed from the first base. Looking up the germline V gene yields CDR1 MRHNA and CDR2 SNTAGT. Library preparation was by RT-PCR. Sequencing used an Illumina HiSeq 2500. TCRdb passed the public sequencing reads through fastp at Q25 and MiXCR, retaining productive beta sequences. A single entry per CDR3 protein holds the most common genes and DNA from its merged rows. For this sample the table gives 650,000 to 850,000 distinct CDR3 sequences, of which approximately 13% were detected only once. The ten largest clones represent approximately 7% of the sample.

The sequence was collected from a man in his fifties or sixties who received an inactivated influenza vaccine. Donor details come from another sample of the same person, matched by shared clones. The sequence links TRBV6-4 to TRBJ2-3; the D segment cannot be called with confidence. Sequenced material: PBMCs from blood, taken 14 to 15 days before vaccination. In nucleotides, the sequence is TGTGCCAGCAGTGACTCGATCTCTACTACGCAGTATTTT. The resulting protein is CASSDSISTTQYF.